Listed here are 5 T cell receptor beta chains from one sample, sequenced in a study of blood T cell repertoires in COVID-19. Measured with immunoSEQ multiplex PCR; TCRdb has only the in-frame clones, and not every one. This sample yields about 190,000 clones, of which around nine tenths are seen a single time; 0.8% to 1% belongs to the top ten. Sequencing input: peripheral blood. These receptors came from a woman aged 18-29 years who had recovered from COVID-19.

This clone was recorded only once. The chain uses TRBV5-1 and TRBJ1-1; 7 bases match TRBD1. CDR1 SGHRS and CDR2 YFSETQ come from the germline V gene. The CDR3 totals 14 residues. Trimming took 2 bases from V and 1 from J; bases not matched to a gene: 2. This CDR3 is CASSLGTENTEAFF. CDR3 bases: TGCGCCAGCAGCTTAGGGACAGAGAACACTGAAGCTTTCTTT.

V and J are TRBV24-1 and TRBJ2-1, with 12 bases that match TRBD1. The ends lost 1 base at V and 7 bases at J; junction bases unmatched: 7. CDR3 length: 17 amino acids. Germline CDR1 KGHDR, CDR2 SFDVKD. CDR3 protein: CATSDLGDRGRRNEQFF. As DNA, the CDR3 is TGTGCCACCAGTGATTTAGGGGACAGGGGGCGCAGAAATGAGCAGTTCTTC.

About this clone: A much larger clone differs by one base, so this may be a read error. The rearrangement links TRBV5-4 to TRBJ1-1; 9 positions agree with TRBD1. From germline, CDR1 is SGHNT and CDR2 YYREEE (reference sequence). The CDR3 runs to 13 residues. Trimming removed 4 bases from V and 5 bases from J; junction bases left unmatched: 3. The CDR3 here is CASSGTGRTEAFF. CDR3 in DNA: TGTGCCAGCAGCGGGACAGGGCGGACTGAAGCTTTCTTT.

V and J are TRBV11-2 and TRBJ2-2; D call uncertain. CDR3 length: 13 residues. The germline V and J ends were trimmed by 3 bases and 0 bases, with 2 bases remaining between them. Germline V gives CDR1 SGHAT, CDR2 FQNNGV. This CDR3 is CASSFTNTGELFF. The CDR3 nucleotides are TGTGCCAGCAGCTTCACGAACACCGGGGAGCTGTTTTTT.

The V and J genes are TRBV5-1 and TRBJ2-3, with D perhaps TRBD2 (5 bases). V lost 1 base and J lost 2, with 11 bases in between. The CDR3 loop spans 15 amino acids. Germline V gene sequence: CDR1 SGHRS, CDR2 YFSETQ. CDR3 region: CASSLIGSYTDTQYF. Written as DNA, the CDR3 is TGCGCCAGCAGCTTGATAGGGAGTTACACAGATACGCAGTATTTT. Combining the CDR3 with reference TRBV5-1 and TRBJ2-3 gives the whole variable domain KAGVTQTPRYLIKTRGQQVTLSCSPISGHRSVSWYQQTPGQGLQFLFEYFSETQRNKGNFPGRFSGRQFSNSRSEMNVSTLELGDSALYLCASSLIGSYTDTQYFGPGTRLTVL.